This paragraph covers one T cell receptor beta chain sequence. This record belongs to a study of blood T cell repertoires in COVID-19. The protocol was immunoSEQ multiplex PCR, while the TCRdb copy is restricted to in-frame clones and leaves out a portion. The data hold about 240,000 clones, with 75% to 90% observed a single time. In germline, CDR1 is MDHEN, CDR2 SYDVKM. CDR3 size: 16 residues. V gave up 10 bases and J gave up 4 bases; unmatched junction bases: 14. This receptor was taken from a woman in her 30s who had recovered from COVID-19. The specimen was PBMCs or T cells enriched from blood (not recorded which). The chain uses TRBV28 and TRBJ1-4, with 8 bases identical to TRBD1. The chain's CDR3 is CATAPRTGYFNEKLFF. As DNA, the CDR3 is TGTGCCACCGCTCCCAGGACAGGGTATTTTAATGAAAAACTGTTTTTT. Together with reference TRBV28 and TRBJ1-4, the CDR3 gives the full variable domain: DVKVTQSSRYLVKRTGEKVFLECVQDMDHENMFWYRQDPGLGLRLIYFSYDVKMKEKGDIPEGYSVSREKKERFSLILESASTNQTSMYLCATAPRTGYFNEKLFFGSGTQLSVL.